This T cell receptor beta chain originates from a study of blood T cell repertoires in COVID-19. V lost 3 bases and J 3 bases, leaving 18 bases between the germline ends. The CDR3 spans 17 residues. Germline V gene lookup returns CDR1 SGHDT and CDR2 YYEEEE. As originally analysed: Amplified reference gene primers provided the basis for estimating nucleated cell counts. Data came from immunoSEQ multiplex PCR; TCRdb stores just in-frame clones and leaves some out. That table supplies the V and J calls and clone size; D and trimming were determined from the DNA. The repertoire holds hundreds of thousands of clones, with around 87% as singletons.

The sample comprised peripheral blood. The receptor comes from a woman under 40 who had recovered from COVID-19. The chain links TRBV5-6 to TRBJ2-2; D is perhaps TRBD2 (6 bases). The DNA of the CDR3 is TGTGCCAGCAGCTGGACTACTCGGTCAGGGTACACCGGGGAGCTGTTTTTT. Protein product: CASSWTTRSGYTGELFF.